This entry describes one TCR beta chain. This clone was picked up a small number of times. No cognate antigen has been identified for it. No base quality values were provided; no much bigger clone lies one nucleotide off. The sample belongs to a study of sequential checkpoint blockade in melanoma (dated by TCRdb to between 2018 and 2021). Concerning the study at large: In a 1:1 randomization, patients received either first-line nivolumab then ipilimumab (arm A) or ipilimumab then nivolumab (arm B). Maintenance nivolumab came after each of the two trial sequences. DNA from about 97 melanoma tumor samples collected before treatment underwent TCRbeta immunosequencing. For roughly 20 patients, matched tumor biopsies were taken both before treatment and at week 13, after single-agent nivolumab (arm A) or ipilimumab (arm B). The same lesion was the source of approximately 79% of the matched pre- and post-treatment tumor biopsy pairs. Broader findings and caveats from the paper: Within-arm analyses of tumor T-cell fraction were constrained by small sample sizes and reduced statistical power. Tumor T-cell fraction and clonality were correlated with PD-L1 staining and CD8+ T-cell counts, but not with mutational load. In the nivolumab-first arm (arm A), an association was found between pretreatment tumor TIL clonality and response (P = .04). Patients with increases in tumor T-cell fraction and clonality by week 13 were approximately 30 times more likely to achieve clinical benefit. Validation of the response-prediction model combining TCR metrics and mutation burden is needed in larger, independent patient cohorts.

The germline V gene supplies CDR1 SGHVS and CDR2 FQNEAQ. V gives up 4 bases and J gives up 5 bases, and the segment between their germline ends measures 9 bases. Its CDR3 holds 13 amino acids, cysteine through phenylalanine. The DNA shown is the 39-base CDR3, in frame from base 1. The sample's treatment or condition label, decoded: randomized to nivolumab then ipilimumab (arm A) or the reverse (arm B). None of the patients in the trial had previously been given DNA-damaging chemotherapy. The samples were obtained from melanoma patients enrolled in CheckMate 064, an open-label, randomized phase II trial testing sequential checkpoint blockade. Tumor TCR sequencing used genomic DNA from formalin-fixed paraffin-embedded (FFPE) tissue samples. TCRbeta CDR3 regions were immunosequenced from genomic DNA with the immunoSEQ Assay. Before high-throughput sequencing, the genomic DNA was amplified using bias-controlled multiplex PCR. On the authors' methods: To quantify the absolute abundance of each unique TCRbeta CDR3 region, the sequences were collapsed and filtered. Clonality, defined as 1 minus Pielou's evenness, was calculated using productive rearrangements only. Tumor T-cell fraction was calculated by normalizing TCRbeta template counts to usable DNA, which was estimated from several housekeeping genes. A previously published method was used to identify clones whose frequencies were significantly greater in on-treatment samples than in baseline samples. Imported from immuneACCESS, the table was reduced by TCRdb to in-frame sequences with V and J called. These copies leave out some clones; in studies compared against another copy, an unresolved V gene accounts for under half, and the cause of the remainder is not known. Clonal size and the V and J genes are those of that table, whereas D and trimming came from the DNA. Within this sample are about 11,000 clones, with around 27% of them counted one time only. Of the sample, over 25% falls within the top ten clones.

The receptor's source is a human donor with melanoma. Source: tumor tissue (inferred from file names), taken from a patient given nivolumab and ipilimumab in sequence. The V gene is TRBV7-8 and the J gene is TRBJ2-1, with no confidently assigned D gene. Read as DNA, the sequence is TGTGCCAGCAGCTCCCGACTGAACAATGAGCAGTTCTTC. Its coded protein is CASSSRLNNEQFF.